This T cell receptor beta chain comes out of a study of OX40 agonist ivuxolimab in advanced cancers. Study in general: The study enrolled dose-escalation patients with hepatocellular carcinoma, melanoma, renal cell or head and neck cancer.

The data were produced by immunoSEQ multiplex PCR, yet TCRdb's version contains in-frame clones alone and is incomplete. Of some 34,000 clones in the sample, 78% were seen once. Patients were ineligible given autoimmune disease history or systemic immunosuppression. Germline V gene sequence: CDR1 SEHNR, CDR2 FQNEAQ (reference sequence). Trimming removed 5 bases at V and 6 bases at J, with 19 bases between. The length of the CDR3 is 15 residues. This specimen was CD4+ or CD8+ T cells sorted from blood, taken in a trial of the OX40 agonist ivuxolimab. The TCR sequence derives from an adult with an advanced solid tumor such as melanoma, head and neck, liver or kidney cancer. The chain carries TRBV7-9 and TRBJ1-2; D is perhaps TRBD1 (5 bases). The CDR3 region is CASSPSVPRDHGYTF. CDR3 nucleotides: TGTGCCAGCAGCCCCAGCGTCCCCCGGGACCATGGCTACACCTTC.